The T cell receptor (beta chain) described here comes from a study of blood T cells in healthy people across ages. This CDR3 region has 11 residues. Trimming took 3 bases from V and 8 from J, leaving 10 bases between them. In germline, CDR1 is SQVTM, CDR2 ANQGSEA. Study results and limitations: Researchers judged that diversity estimates from one million T cells fell short of true values.

This clonotype was counted only a few times. The antigen is unknown. Through a sample-barcoded 5' primer and a J-beta primer mix, a second PCR was run for about 6 to 11 cycles. TCRdb re-called the 5' RACE reads through MiXCR, storing one row per CDR3 protein. The repertoire holds over a million distinct CDR3 sequences, with about 25% as singletons. The sample also formed part of further work on T cells of mothers and their children.

The chain uses TRBV29-1 and TRBJ1-2; no clear D gene. The sample taken for sequencing was blood. The sequence was obtained from a girl aged 2-10 years in good health. DNA for the CDR3: TGCAGCGTTGATTTTAAGGGAGGCTACACCTTC. Amino acid sequence: CSVDFKGGYTF. The complete variable domain, with remaining parts taken from reference TRBV29-1 and TRBJ1-2, reads SAVISQKPSRDICQRGTSLTIQCQVDSQVTMMFWYRQQPGQSLTLIATANQGSEATYESGFVIDKFPISRPNLTFSTLTVSNMSPEDSSIYLCSVDFKGGYTFGSGTRLTVV.